Each of the 14 T cell receptor beta chains below was sequenced from the same sample in a study of control samples from healthy donors and cancer patients. Here immunoSEQ multiplex PCR was the method, and the copy in TCRdb shows in-frame clones only, minus some. The profile shows tens of thousands of clones, under 95% of them singletons. Sequencing was performed on PBMCs. These receptors were taken from a woman between 40 and 55 years old with lung cancer.

The rearrangement uses TRBV5-6 and TRBJ2-7; 8 bases match TRBD2. Trimming removed 6 bases from V and 3 bases from J; junction bases left unmatched: 11. The CDR3 spans 15 residues. CDR1 and CDR2 from the germline V gene are SGHDT and YYEEEE. CDR3 in amino acids: CASIQRGWNFYEQYF. CDR3 nucleotides: TGTGCCAGCATTCAGCGGGGGTGGAATTTCTACGAGCAGTACTTC.

The chain is built from TRBV9 and TRBJ2-7; D uncertain. The germline V gene encodes CDR1 SGDLS and CDR2 YYNGEE. CDR3 length equals 14 residues. The V end lost 0 bases, the J end lost 1 base, and 8 bases lay between the germline ends. For the CDR3, the DNA is TGTGCCAGCAGCGTAGCGGGCACTTCCTACGAGCAGTACTTC. It encodes CASSVAGTSYEQYF.

The V gene is TRBV27, the J gene TRBJ1-2; D perhaps matches TRBD1 (5 bases). CDR1 and CDR2 from the germline V gene are MNHEY and SMNVEV (reference sequence). The CDR3 loop spans 13 amino acids. Deletions cut 3 bases from V and 4 bases from J, with 9 bases between. This CDR3 is CASSFGAGYGYTF. For the CDR3, the DNA is TGTGCCAGCAGTTTCGGGGCAGGCTATGGCTACACCTTC.

The chain carries TRBV27 and TRBJ1-2; no definite D call. Trimming shortened V by 7 bases and J by 4 bases, and 19 bases separated the two germline ends. Germline CDR1 MNHEY, CDR2 SMNVEV (reference sequence). The CDR3 extends over 15 amino acids. The CDR3 sequence is CASTRPARTVYGYTF. The CDR3 DNA reads TGTGCCAGCACCCGTCCTGCCCGAACAGTCTATGGCTACACCTTC.

The CDR3 DNA reads TGTGCCAGCAGCCAACACAACGTGGAATCCGCCCGGACAGGGATGGGCACTGAAGCTTTCTTT. Amino acids: CASSQHNVESARTGMGTEAFF. The chain has TRBV4-2 and TRBJ1-1; 8 nucleotides agree with TRBD1. The CDR3 has 21 amino acids. Germline values: CDR1 LGHNA, CDR2 YNFKEQ. V was pared by 2 bases and J by 4 bases, with 24 bases of the junction left unmatched.

The chain uses TRBV5-1 and TRBJ2-1, with no clear D. The V gene's germline CDR1 is SGHRS and CDR2 YFSETQ. This CDR3 comprises 15 residues. Trimming pared 2 bases from V and 1 base from J, leaving 10 bases between. CDR3 nucleotides: TGCGCCAGCAGCTTAGACGGTTCATCCTACAATGAGCAGTTCTTC. It is translated as CASSLDGSSYNEQFF.

V gene TRBV6-1 combines with J gene TRBJ1-4; a weak D match, TRBD1 (5 bases). V lost 2 bases, J lost 8 bases, and 15 bases lay in between. CDR3 length equals 15 residues. Germline values: CDR1 MNHNS, CDR2 SASEGT. The DNA for the CDR3 is TGTGCCAGCAGTGAATGGATGGGGCAAGGCGAAAAACTGTTTTTT. This gives the protein CASSEWMGQGEKLFF.

This clone appeared a single time. This chain uses TRBV7-9 with TRBJ2-5; 15 bases align to TRBD2. There are 16 residues in the CDR3. Germline CDR1 is SEHNR and CDR2 is FQNEAQ (reference sequence). V lost 3 bases and J lost 5; bases outside the gene matches: 4. The CDR3 region is CASSLGLAGGGETQYF. DNA of the CDR3: TGTGCCAGCAGCTTGGGACTAGCGGGGGGCGGGGAGACCCAGTACTTC.

This rearrangement joins TRBV5-1 to TRBJ2-7; a possible D gene is TRBD2 (5 bases). Germline-derived CDR1 and CDR2 are SGHRS and YFSETQ. The CDR3 totals 15 residues. V was shortened by 2 bases and J by 3 bases, with 15 bases between the two germline ends. The CDR3 region is CASSFGDSSYYEQYF. The CDR3 nucleotides are TGCGCCAGCAGCTTCGGAGACTCTAGCTACTACGAGCAGTACTTC.

The V call is TRBV20-1, the J call TRBJ2-3; no firm D call. The CDR3 sequence is 11 residues long. With 6 bases removed from V and 2 bases from J, the gap between germline ends came to 6 bases. Germline-derived CDR1 and CDR2 are DFQATT and SNEGSKA (reference sequence). The CDR3 coding sequence is TGCAGTGCGCCTTTCACAGATACGCAGTATTTT. Translation gives CSAPFTDTQYF.

In its sample, this clone was seen once. This chain uses TRBV5-1 with TRBJ1-1; D call uncertain. CDR3 length equals 15 residues. Trimming took 0 bases from V and 0 from J, leaving 9 bases between them. CDR1 is SGHRS and CDR2 is YFSETQ in the germline V gene. The CDR3 sequence: CASSLDSPMNTEAFF. CDR3 nucleotide sequence: TGCGCCAGCAGCTTGGACAGCCCAATGAACACTGAAGCTTTCTTT.

J is TRBJ1-1 and V is TRBV12-3 or TRBV12-4; possibly TRBD1 for D (6 bases). The CDR3 totals 13 residues. V was shortened by 10 bases and J by 6 bases, with 18 bases between the two germline ends. CDR3 in amino acids: CANQPGGSAEAFF. The CDR3 DNA follows: TGTGCCAACCAGCCTGGGGGCAGCGCTGAAGCTTTCTTT.

V usage is TRBV28 and J usage is TRBJ1-1; TRBD1 is a possible D gene (6 bases). From germline, CDR1 is MDHEN and CDR2 SYDVKM. The CDR3 totals 15 residues. The germline V and J ends were trimmed by 3 bases and 4 bases, with 15 bases remaining between them. The CDR3 protein is CASSLTGTLGTEAFF. CDR3 nucleotide sequence: TGTGCCAGCAGTTTGACCGGGACACTGGGCACTGAAGCTTTCTTT. The full variable domain, completed using reference TRBV28 and TRBJ1-1, is DVKVTQSSRYLVKRTGEKVFLECVQDMDHENMFWYRQDPGLGLRLIYFSYDVKMKEKGDIPEGYSVSREKKERFSLILESASTNQTSMYLCASSLTGTLGTEAFFGQGTRLTVV.

This chain uses TRBV3-1 (or the pseudogene TRBV3-2) with TRBJ1-2, with D perhaps matching TRBD1 (5 bases). This CDR3 spans 15 amino acids. Trimming took off 2 bases at V and 4 bases at J, with 14 bases between the two ends. Per germline, CDR1 LGHDT and CDR2 YNNKEL (reference sequence). The chain's CDR3 is CASSQPDKQFYGYTF. CDR3 DNA sequence: TGTGCCAGCAGCCAACCGGACAAGCAATTCTATGGCTACACCTTC.